This TCR beta chain is drawn from a study of cytomegalovirus exposure and HLA in healthy donors. Findings and limits, study-wide: Researchers catalogued some 160 TCR beta chains as cytomegalovirus-associated. Despite most TCR sequences being rare, some public TCRs occurred in many donors.

This clone was seen just once. The antigen remains undetermined. Trimming shortened V by 5 bases and J by 8 bases, and 15 bases separated the two germline ends. Germline V gene lookup returns CDR1 SGHNT and CDR2 YENEEA. The CDR3 sequence is 13 residues long. The protocol was immunoSEQ multiplex PCR, while the TCRdb copy is restricted to in-frame clones and leaves out a portion. Among under 75,000 clones listed, 90% to 96% were seen once. The sample consisted of PBMCs. The chain uses TRBV11-3 and TRBJ1-1; D may be TRBD1 (6 bases). The sequence was obtained from a young woman in good health and CMV-seronegative. CDR3 loop: CASSRRQAGEAFF. The CDR3 DNA reads TGTGCCAGCAGCCGTAGACAGGCCGGAGAAGCTTTCTTT.